One sample yielded the 6 T cell receptor beta chains listed below, sequenced in a study of T cells in Graves' hyperthyroidism and ophthalmopathy (dated by TCRdb to between 2018 and 2021). The library was obtained by multiplex PCR. Sequencer: Illumina HiSeq 2000. TCR beta CDR3 regions were amplified from RNA transcripts. For the first round of RT-PCR on the TCR CDR3, the HTBI primer set was used together with the Qiagen OneStep RT-PCR kit. TCRdb itself trimmed the public reads at Q25 with fastp, ran MiXCR and retained productive beta chains. CDR3 protein sequences are deduplicated, and each keeps its most common genes and DNA. This sample comprises hundreds of thousands of distinct CDR3 sequences, 16% of them detected only once. Jointly, the top ten make up about 3.5% of the sample. Material for sequencing was blood. The origin of the receptors is a woman in her thirties or forties with Graves' ophthalmopathy.

This clonotype was observed at least ten times. This chain connects TRBV30 to TRBJ2-7; D is uncertain. Trimming pared 0 bases from V and 2 bases from J, leaving 14 bases between. There are 15 residues in the CDR3. CDR1 is GTSNPN and CDR2 is SVGIG in the germline V gene (reference sequence). The CDR3 loop is CAWSVGGQVAYEQYF. CDR3 nucleotide sequence: TGTGCCTGGAGTGTAGGTGGGCAGGTAGCCTACGAGCAGTACTTC. The full variable domain, completed using reference TRBV30 and TRBJ2-7, is SQTIHQWPATLVQPVGSPLSLECTVEGTSNPNLYWYRQAAGRGLQLLFYSVGIGQISSEVPQNLSASRPQDRQFILSSKKLLLSDSGFYLCAWSVGGQVAYEQYFGPGTRLTVT.

This clonotype was recorded at least ten times. The CDR3 DNA is TGTGCCAGCAGTCCCCCGGGACAGGGATTTGGCTCCTACGAGCAGTACTTC. Amino acids: CASSPPGQGFGSYEQYF. The gene calls are TRBV11-2 and TRBJ2-7; 9 positions match TRBD1. V shed 6 bases, J shed 0 bases, and the junction held 12 bases outside the gene matches. Germline V CDR1 and CDR2: SGHAT, FQNNGV. The CDR3 totals 17 residues. Variable domain in full (rest from reference TRBV11-2 and TRBJ2-7): EAGVAQSPRYKIIEKRQSVAFWCNPISGHATLYWYQQILGQGPKLLIQFQNNGVVDDSQLPKDRFSAERLKGVDSTLKIQPAKLEDSAVYLCASSPPGQGFGSYEQYFGPGTRLTVT.

This chain links TRBV29-1 with TRBJ1-1, with a tentative D call TRBD1 (5 bases). V lost 7 bases and J 7 bases, leaving 19 bases between the germline ends. CDR3 size: 13 residues. Germline V gene data show CDR1 as SQVTM and CDR2 as ANQGSEA. The CDR3 nucleotides read TGCAGCGCAAACAACCAAGGGGCCTATGAAGCTTTCTTT. Its protein is CSANNQGAYEAFF. Full variable domain (rest looked up from reference TRBV29-1 and TRBJ1-1): SAVISQKPSRDICQRGTSLTIQCQVDSQVTMMFWYRQQPGQSLTLIATANQGSEATYESGFVIDKFPISRPNLTFSTLTVSNMSPEDSSIYLCSANNQGAYEAFFGQGTRLTVV.

V is TRBV5-1 and J is TRBJ2-1; TRBD1 matches at 8 bases. The CDR3 consists of 14 residues. The trim removed 4 bases at V and 8 bases at J, leaving 8 bases unmatched. Germline V gene sequence: CDR1 SGHRS, CDR2 YFSETQ. The CDR3 region is CASSLFGQGDEQFF. The CDR3 DNA sequence: TGCGCCAGCAGCCTCTTCGGACAGGGCGATGAGCAGTTCTTC.

Points on this clonotype: Possible read error: a much larger clone is one base away. V and J are TRBV27 and TRBJ2-7; 9 bases agree with TRBD2. The trim removed 8 bases at V and 6 bases at J, leaving 5 bases unmatched. Germline CDR1 and CDR2: MNHEY and SMNVEV (reference sequence). CDR3 length equals 12 residues. The CDR3 is CASGGGGGEQYF. CDR3 DNA: TGTGCCAGCGGCGGGGGGGGAGGCGAGCAGTACTTC.

The chain is built from TRBV19 and TRBJ2-1, with TRBD2 identical over 7 bases. Losses at the gene ends were 7 bases for V and 9 bases for J; bases not matched to a gene: 15. The CDR3 covers 15 residues. Germline V CDR1 and CDR2: LNHDA, SQIVND (reference sequence). CDR3 residues: CASTLGGVLGTEQFF. The CDR3 bases are TGTGCCAGTACCCTGGGGGGGGTTTTGGGTACTGAGCAGTTCTTC.